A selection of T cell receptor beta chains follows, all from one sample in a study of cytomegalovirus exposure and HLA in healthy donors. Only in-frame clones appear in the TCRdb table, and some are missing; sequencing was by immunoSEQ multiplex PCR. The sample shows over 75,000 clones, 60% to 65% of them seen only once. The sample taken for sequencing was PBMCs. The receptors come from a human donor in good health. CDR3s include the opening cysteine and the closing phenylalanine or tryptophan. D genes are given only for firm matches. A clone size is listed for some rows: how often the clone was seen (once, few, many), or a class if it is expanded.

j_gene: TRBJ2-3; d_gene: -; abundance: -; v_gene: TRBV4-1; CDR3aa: CASRRGWGEDPQYF; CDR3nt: TGCGCCAGCAGGCGAGGTTGGGGGGAAGATCCGCAGTATTTT
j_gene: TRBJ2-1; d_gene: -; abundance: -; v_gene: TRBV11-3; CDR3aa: CASSLDFSGGPPYNEQFF; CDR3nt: TGTGCCAGCAGCTTAGATTTTTCGGGGGGCCCGCCCTACAATGAGCAGTTCTTC
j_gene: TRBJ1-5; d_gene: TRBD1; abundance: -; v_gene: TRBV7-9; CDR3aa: CASSSQGGNQPQHF; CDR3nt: TGTGCCAGCAGCTCGCAGGGGGGCAATCAGCCCCAGCATTTT
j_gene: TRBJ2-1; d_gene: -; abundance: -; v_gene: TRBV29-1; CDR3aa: CSVKRAGQSSYNEQFF; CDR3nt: TGCAGCGTCAAACGGGCCGGACAAAGCTCCTACAATGAGCAGTTCTTC
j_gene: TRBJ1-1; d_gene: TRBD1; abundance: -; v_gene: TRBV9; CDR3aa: CASSQGAGTEAFF; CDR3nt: TGTGCCAGCAGTCAGGGGGCCGGCACTGAAGCTTTCTTT
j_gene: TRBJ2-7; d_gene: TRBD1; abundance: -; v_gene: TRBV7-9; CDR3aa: CASSSTGESYEQYF; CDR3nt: TGTGCCAGCAGCTCGACAGGGGAGTCCTACGAGCAGTACTTC
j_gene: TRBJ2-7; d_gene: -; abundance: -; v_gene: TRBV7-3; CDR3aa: CASSPNPGAHEQYF; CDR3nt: TGTGCCAGCAGCCCCAATCCAGGTGCCCACGAGCAGTACTTC
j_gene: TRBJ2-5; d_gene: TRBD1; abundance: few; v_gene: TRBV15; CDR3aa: CATSRDLGQQETQYF; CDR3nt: TGTGCCACCAGCAGAGATCTGGGACAGCAAGAGACCCAGTACTTC
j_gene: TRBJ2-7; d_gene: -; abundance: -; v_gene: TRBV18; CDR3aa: CASSPVTVYEQYF; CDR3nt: TGTGCCAGCTCACCAGTGACAGTCTACGAGCAGTACTTC
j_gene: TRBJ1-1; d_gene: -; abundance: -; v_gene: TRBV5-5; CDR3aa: CASSWGQNTEAFF; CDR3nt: TGTGCCAGCAGCTGGGGGCAGAACACTGAAGCTTTCTTT
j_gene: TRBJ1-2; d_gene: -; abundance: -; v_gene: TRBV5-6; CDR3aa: CASSPRGDPYGYTF; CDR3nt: TGTGCCAGCAGCCCGCGGGGAGATCCCTATGGCTACACCTTC
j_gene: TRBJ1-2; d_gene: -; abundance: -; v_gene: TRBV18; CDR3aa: CASSPMDTNYGYTF; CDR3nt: TGTGCCAGCTCACCCATGGACACGAACTATGGCTACACCTTC
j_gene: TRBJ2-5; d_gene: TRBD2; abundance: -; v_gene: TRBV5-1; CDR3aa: CASSLGGDPKETQYF; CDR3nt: TGCGCCAGTAGCTTGGGGGGGGACCCAAAAGAGACCCAGTACTTC
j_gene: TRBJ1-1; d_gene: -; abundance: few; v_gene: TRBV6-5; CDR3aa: CASSSTESAFF; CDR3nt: TGTGCCAGCAGCTCCACCGAGTCCGCTTTCTTT
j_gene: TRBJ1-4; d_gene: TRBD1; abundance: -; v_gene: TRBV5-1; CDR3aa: CASSRTGLEEKLFF; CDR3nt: TGCGCCAGCAGCCGGACAGGGTTGGAGGAAAAACTGTTTTTT
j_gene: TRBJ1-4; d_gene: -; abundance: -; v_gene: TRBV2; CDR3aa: CASSEYRGGRSNEKLFF; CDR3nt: TGTGCCAGCAGTGAATATCGGGGGGGGCGAAGTAATGAAAAACTGTTTTTT
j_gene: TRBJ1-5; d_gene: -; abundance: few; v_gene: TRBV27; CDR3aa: CASSFSGQPQHF; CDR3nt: TGTGCCAGCAGTTTTTCGGGTCAGCCCCAGCATTTT
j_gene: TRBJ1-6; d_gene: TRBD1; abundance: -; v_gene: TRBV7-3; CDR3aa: CASSGSDRDGSPLHF; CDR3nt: TGTGCCAGCAGCGGGTCGGACAGGGACGGCTCACCCCTCCACTTT
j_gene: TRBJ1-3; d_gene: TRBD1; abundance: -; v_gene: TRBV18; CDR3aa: CASSPPGTDKLNTIYF; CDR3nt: TGTGCCAGCTCACCGCCCGGGACAGACAAATTAAACACCATATATTTT
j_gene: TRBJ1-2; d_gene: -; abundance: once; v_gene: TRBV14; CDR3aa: CASSQVLQGVSYGYTF; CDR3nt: TGTGCCAGCAGCCAAGTTCTGCAGGGTGTTTCCTATGGCTACACCTTC
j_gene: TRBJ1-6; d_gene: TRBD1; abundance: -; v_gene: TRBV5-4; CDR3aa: CASSAQGVPLSSPLHF; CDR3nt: TGTGCCAGCAGCGCACAGGGGGTCCCCCTGAGTTCACCCCTCCACTTT
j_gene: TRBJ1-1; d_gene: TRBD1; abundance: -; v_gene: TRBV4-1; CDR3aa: CASRLGQLNTEAFF; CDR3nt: TGCGCCAGCAGACTGGGACAGCTTAACACTGAAGCTTTCTTT
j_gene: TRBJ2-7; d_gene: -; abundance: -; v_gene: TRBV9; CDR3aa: CASSPGGLVGYEQYF; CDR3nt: TGTGCCAGCAGCCCCGGAGGCCTGGTCGGCTACGAGCAGTACTTC
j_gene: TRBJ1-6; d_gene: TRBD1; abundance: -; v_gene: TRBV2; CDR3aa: CASKGQTYNSPLHF; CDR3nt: TGTGCCAGCAAGGGACAGACCTATAATTCACCCCTCCACTTT
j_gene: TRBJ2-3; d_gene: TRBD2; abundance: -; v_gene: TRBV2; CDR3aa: CASSERLAGLADTQYF; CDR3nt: TGTGCCAGCAGTGAACGACTAGCGGGGTTGGCAGATACGCAGTATTTT
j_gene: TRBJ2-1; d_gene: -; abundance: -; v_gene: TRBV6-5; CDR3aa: CASSYPGGLALNEQFF; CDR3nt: TGTGCCAGCAGTTACCCCGGAGGGCTAGCCCTCAATGAGCAGTTCTTC
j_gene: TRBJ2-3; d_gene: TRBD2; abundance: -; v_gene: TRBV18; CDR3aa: CASSPVILRTSGGYPTDTQYF; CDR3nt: TGTGCCAGCTCACCAGTGATCCTCCGGACTAGCGGGGGGTACCCCACAGATACGCAGTATTTT
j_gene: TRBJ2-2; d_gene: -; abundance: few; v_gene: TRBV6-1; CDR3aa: CASSERWGNRAGELFF; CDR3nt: TGTGCCAGCAGCGAACGTTGGGGGAACAGGGCCGGGGAGCTGTTTTTT
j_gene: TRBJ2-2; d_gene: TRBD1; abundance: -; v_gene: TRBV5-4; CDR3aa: CASSSRTGGSGVTGELFF; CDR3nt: TGTGCCAGCAGCTCCCGGACAGGGGGCTCCGGGGTCACCGGGGAGCTGTTTTTT
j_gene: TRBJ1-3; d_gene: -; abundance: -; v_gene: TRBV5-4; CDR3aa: CASSLGHGNTIYF; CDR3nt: TGTGCCAGCAGCCTCGGACACGGGAACACCATATATTTT
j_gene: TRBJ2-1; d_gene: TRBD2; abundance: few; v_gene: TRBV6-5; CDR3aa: CASSLGLAVYNEQFF; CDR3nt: TGTGCCAGCAGCCTCGGACTAGCGGTTTACAATGAGCAGTTCTTC
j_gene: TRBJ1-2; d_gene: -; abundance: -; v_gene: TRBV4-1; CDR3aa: CASTPAEHPNLLYGYTF; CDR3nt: TGCGCCAGCACCCCCGCGGAACACCCGAACCTTCTCTATGGCTACACCTTC
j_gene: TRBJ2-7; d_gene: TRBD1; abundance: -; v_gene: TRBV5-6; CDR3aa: CASSFSGTGARTLYEQYF; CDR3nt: TGTGCCAGCAGCTTTAGCGGGACAGGGGCCCGGACCCTATACGAGCAGTACTTC
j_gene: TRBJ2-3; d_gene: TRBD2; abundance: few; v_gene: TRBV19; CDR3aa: CASQKLAGGPDTQYF; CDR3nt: TGTGCCAGCCAAAAACTAGCGGGGGGGCCGGATACGCAGTATTTT
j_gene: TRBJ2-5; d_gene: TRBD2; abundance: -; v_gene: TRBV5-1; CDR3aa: CASSSPQRGVQETQYF; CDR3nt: TGCGCCAGCAGCTCCCCTCAGCGGGGGGTCCAAGAGACCCAGTACTTC
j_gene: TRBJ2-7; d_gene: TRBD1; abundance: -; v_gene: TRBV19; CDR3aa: CASSIGRLGQINPYEQYF; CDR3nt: TGTGCCAGTAGTATAGGACGATTGGGACAGATCAATCCCTACGAGCAGTACTTC
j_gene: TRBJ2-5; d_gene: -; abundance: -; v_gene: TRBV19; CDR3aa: CASSIVGAQETQYF; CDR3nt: TGTGCCAGTAGTATAGTAGGGGCTCAAGAGACCCAGTACTTC
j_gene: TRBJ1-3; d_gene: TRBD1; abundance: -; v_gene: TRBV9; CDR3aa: CASSLWDRDSGNTIYF; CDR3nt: TGTGCCAGCAGCTTATGGGACAGGGACTCTGGAAACACCATATATTTT
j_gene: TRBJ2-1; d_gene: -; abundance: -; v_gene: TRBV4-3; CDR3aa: CASSQVATRSYNEQFF; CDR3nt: TGCGCCAGCAGCCAAGTAGCTACTCGCTCCTACAATGAGCAGTTCTTC
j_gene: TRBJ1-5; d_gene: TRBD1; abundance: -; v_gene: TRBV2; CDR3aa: CASSYDRGGQPQHF; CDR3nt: TGTGCCAGCAGTTATGACAGGGGAGGTCAGCCCCAGCATTTT
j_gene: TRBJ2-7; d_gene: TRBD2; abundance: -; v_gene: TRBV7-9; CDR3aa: CASSLRGGEKIEGYEQYF; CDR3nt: TGTGCCAGCAGCTTGCGGGGAGGGGAGAAGATCGAAGGCTACGAGCAGTACTTC
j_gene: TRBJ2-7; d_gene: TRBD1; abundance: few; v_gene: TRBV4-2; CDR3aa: CASNPTKGTGGAEQYF; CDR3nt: TGTGCCAGCAATCCTACGAAAGGGACAGGGGGCGCCGAGCAGTACTTC
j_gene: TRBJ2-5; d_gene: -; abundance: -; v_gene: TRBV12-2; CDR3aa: CASRLVGQETQYF; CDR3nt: TGTGCAAGTCGCTTAGTCGGGCAAGAGACCCAGTACTTC
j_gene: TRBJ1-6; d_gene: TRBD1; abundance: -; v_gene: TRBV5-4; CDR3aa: CASSSMTGGTYNSPLHF; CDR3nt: TGTGCCAGCAGCTCCATGACAGGGGGAACCTATAATTCACCCCTCCACTTT
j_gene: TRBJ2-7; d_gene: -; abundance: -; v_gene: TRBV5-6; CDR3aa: CASSLGGTSYEQYF; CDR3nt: TGTGCCAGCAGCTTGGGGGGCACCTCCTACGAGCAGTACTTC
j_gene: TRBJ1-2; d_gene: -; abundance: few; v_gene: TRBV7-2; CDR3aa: CASSLDQGNYGYTF; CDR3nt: TGTGCCAGCAGCTTAGACCAGGGAAACTATGGCTACACCTTC
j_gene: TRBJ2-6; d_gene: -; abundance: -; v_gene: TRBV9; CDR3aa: CASSAGAGANVLTF; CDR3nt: TGTGCCAGCAGCGCAGGTGCCGGGGCCAACGTCCTGACTTTC
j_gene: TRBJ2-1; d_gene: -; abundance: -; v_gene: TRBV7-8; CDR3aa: CASRGDMISYNEQFF; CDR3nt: TGTGCCAGCAGGGGGGACATGATCTCCTACAATGAGCAGTTCTTC
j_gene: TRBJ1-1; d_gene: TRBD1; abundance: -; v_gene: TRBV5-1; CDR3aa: CASSLAPRGDTEAFF; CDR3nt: TGCGCCAGCAGCTTGGCCCCCAGGGGGGACACTGAAGCTTTCTTT
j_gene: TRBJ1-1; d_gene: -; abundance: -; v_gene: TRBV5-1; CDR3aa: CASSTGAGTKNTEAFF; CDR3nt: TGCGCCAGCAGCACGGGCGCCGGGACAAAGAACACTGAAGCTTTCTTT